This TCR beta chain comes out of a study of T cell responses to AZD1222 COVID-19 vaccine. V shed 4 bases and J 3 bases; nucleotides not matched to a gene: 6. The V gene's germline CDR1 is SGHRS and CDR2 YFSETQ. The CDR3 has 15 amino acids. Measured with immunoSEQ multiplex PCR; TCRdb has only the in-frame clones, and not every one. Among about 120,000 clones listed, roughly 90% were seen once. The gene calls are TRBV5-1 and TRBJ2-7; 11 nucleotides match TRBD1. The receptor was derived from an adult in good health. The material sequenced was peripheral blood, taken on day 0 of AZD1222 vaccination. The CDR3 reads CASSLGTGGFYEQYF. CDR3 in DNA: TGCGCCAGCAGCCTGGGGACAGGGGGATTCTACGAGCAGTACTTC.